A single sample is the source of the 28 T cell receptor beta chains below, sequenced in a study of patients and donors after allogeneic stem cell transplantation. MiXCR, run by TCRdb on the RT-PCR reads, gives a single entry per CDR3 protein. The repertoire holds 200,000 to 250,000 distinct CDR3 sequences, 38% seen once, with 9.5% to 13% in the top ten. The sequenced sample consisted of blood, either unsorted or a sorted T cell fraction (not recorded which). The receptors here all came from a human donor who was either an allogeneic HSCT recipient or a stem cell or donor lymphocyte infusion donor (not recorded which). It is not recorded whose cells these are; they may come from a transplant donor.

The chain uses TRBV20-1 and TRBJ2-7, with 7 bases matching TRBD1. The CDR3 is made up of 12 amino acids. V was pared by 5 bases and J by 5 bases, with 6 bases of the junction left unmatched. Germline V gene lookup returns CDR1 DFQATT and CDR2 SNEGSKA (reference sequence). The DNA of the CDR3 is TGCAGTGCTCAACAGGGGCAGCACGAGCAGTACTTC. This codes for CSAQQGQHEQYF.

The chain carries TRBV5-4 and TRBJ2-3; a possible D gene is TRBD2 (5 bases). Trimming pared 4 bases from V and 5 bases from J, leaving 11 bases between. The CDR3 is 13 residues long. The germline V gene has CDR1 SGHNT and CDR2 YYREEE (reference sequence). The CDR3: CASSTTGIDTQYF. The CDR3 nucleotides read TGTGCCAGCAGCACCACCGGGATAGATACGCAGTATTTT.

This sequence joins TRBV5-4 and TRBJ2-1; 7 bases line up with TRBD1. The germline CDR1 and CDR2 sequences are SGHNT and YYREEE (reference sequence). V was pared by 4 bases and J by 6 bases, with 10 bases of the junction left unmatched. This CDR3 is built from 15 residues. The DNA of the CDR3 is TGTGCCAGCAGCCGGGGACAGTCCACCTCCAATGAGCAGTTCTTC. It encodes CASSRGQSTSNEQFF.

The J gene is TRBJ1-5, the V gene TRBV15, with a weak D call TRBD1 (6 bases). V lost 6 bases to trimming and J lost 6 bases, with 18 bases between them. Germline loops: CDR1 LNHNV, CDR2 YYDKDF (reference sequence). The CDR3 is 15 amino acids. CDR3 amino acids: CATSIEGGRGQPQHF. CDR3 coding DNA: TGTGCCACCAGTATAGAGGGGGGACGAGGTCAGCCCCAGCATTTT.

Here the CDR3 DNA reads TGCGCCAGCAGCTTGGTTGGCGCTCGGGGCAATTCACCCCTCCACTTT. It is translated as CASSLVGARGNSPLHF. The rearrangement uses TRBV5-1 and TRBJ1-6; the D gene is possibly TRBD1 (5 bases). This CDR3 contains 16 residues. Trimming cost V 0 bases and J 7 bases, with 14 bases left between them. Germline CDR1 SGHRS, CDR2 YFSETQ.

The J gene is TRBJ1-5, the V gene TRBV15, with D possibly being TRBD1 (5 bases). V was pared by 0 bases and J by 2 bases, with 17 bases between. Germline V gene sequence: CDR1 LNHNV, CDR2 YYDKDF (reference sequence). The CDR3 consists of 18 residues. In nucleotides, the CDR3 is TGTGCCACCAGCAGAGATCATAATGGAGGGGCAGGCAATCAGCCCCAGCATTTT. Amino acid sequence: CATSRDHNGGAGNQPQHF.

The chain carries TRBV20-1 and TRBJ2-5; D may match TRBD1 or TRBD2 (5 bases each). The germline CDR1 and CDR2 sequences are DFQATT and SNEGSKA (reference sequence). Trimming left V 6 bases short and J 5 bases short, with 22 bases between. This CDR3 is 15 amino acids long. The CDR3 protein is CSARVGTSDWETQYF. The CDR3 coding sequence is TGCAGTGCCCGAGTCGGGACGTCGGATTGGGAGACCCAGTACTTC.

V and J are TRBV12-5 and TRBJ1-2; no definite D call. Germline-derived CDR1 and CDR2 are LGHNT and FRNRAP. This CDR3 has 13 residues. V lost 2 bases and J lost 4, with 8 bases in between. The CDR3 loop reads CASGLNRGYGYTF. The CDR3 DNA is TGTGCTAGTGGTTTGAACAGAGGCTATGGCTACACCTTC.

Only a few counts were recorded for this clonotype. V is TRBV12-3 or TRBV12-4 and J is TRBJ1-3; 8 nucleotides line up with TRBD1. Trimming at V came to 7 bases and at J to 2 bases, leaving 7 bases not matched to a gene. CDR3 size: 15 residues. The CDR3 DNA sequence: TGTGCCAGCACCCGGACAGGGAGGGCTGGAAACACCATATATTTT. This translates into CASTRTGRAGNTIYF.

To note about this clonotype: The junction and the germline gene differ at one end; a read error may be behind it. CDR3 coding DNA: TGTGCCAGCAGCTTATCGGGAAACACCATACATTTT. Its translation is CASSLSGNTIHF. This chain joins TRBV7-2 and TRBJ1-3; D is undetermined. The CDR3 covers 12 residues. Germline-derived CDR1 and CDR2 are SGHTA and FQGNSA.

The chain has TRBV20-1 and TRBJ1-1; a weak D match, TRBD1 (5 bases). The CDR3 has 14 residues. V was clipped by 6 bases and J by 0 bases, with 14 bases between them. Germline V gene lookup returns CDR1 DFQATT and CDR2 SNEGSKA (reference sequence). The DNA for the CDR3 is TGCAGTGCCCGAAAGCAGGGACTGAACACTGAAGCTTTCTTT. Translated, it gives CSARKQGLNTEAFF.

This clonotype was counted a few times. The rearrangement joins TRBV10-3 to TRBJ2-5, with 7 bases lining up with TRBD2. V dropped 1 base and J dropped 5; count of bases not matched to a gene: 7. CDR3 length equals 15 residues. CDR1 and CDR2 (germline): ENHRY, SYGVKD. DNA of the CDR3: TGTGCCATCAGTGAGTTTGGGGGGGAGCGTGAGACCCAGTACTTC. It yields the protein CAISEFGGERETQYF.

The chain links TRBV28 to TRBJ1-5, with a weak D call TRBD1 (6 bases). Trimming removed 9 bases from V and 2 bases from J, with 8 bases in between. The CDR3 contains 12 residues. CDR1 and CDR2 (germline): MDHEN, SYDVKM. The CDR3 bases are TGTGCCAGTAGACAGGGCAATCAGCCCCAGCATTTT. It translates to CASRQGNQPQHF.

This rearrangement joins TRBV28 to TRBJ2-3; 9 nucleotides match TRBD1. The germline V gene has CDR1 MDHEN and CDR2 SYDVKM. V gave up 6 bases and J gave up 2 bases; unmatched junction bases: 9. The CDR3 is 16 residues long. The CDR3 coding sequence is TGTGCCAGCAGCCCCCTTTGGGACAGGGTCACAGATACGCAGTATTTT. Encoded protein: CASSPLWDRVTDTQYF.

A few counts support this clonotype. The V and J genes are TRBV29-1 and TRBJ1-1; 9 nucleotides match TRBD1. V was pared by 1 base and J by 7 bases, with 1 base of the junction left unmatched. The germline V gene encodes CDR1 SQVTM and CDR2 ANQGSEA. This CDR3 contains 12 residues. CDR3 loop: CSVEGDRDEAFF. CDR3 bases: TGCAGCGTTGAAGGGGACAGGGATGAAGCTTTCTTT.

The V call is TRBV20-1, the J call TRBJ1-5; TRBD1 matches 7 bases. Germline loops: CDR1 DFQATT, CDR2 SNEGSKA (reference sequence). This CDR3 region has 13 residues. J lost 5 bases, V lost 3 bases, and 4 bases had no gene match. The CDR3 region has the DNA TGCAGTGCTAGTCGACAGGGCTATCAGCCCCAGCATTTT. Its translation is CSASRQGYQPQHF.

This clonotype was counted a few times. The chain is built from TRBV14 and TRBJ2-7; possibly TRBD1 for D (7 bases). Looked up from germline, CDR1 is SGHDN and CDR2 is FVKESK. The CDR3 runs to 14 residues. The V gene lost 4 bases and the J gene lost 2 bases, with 12 bases spanning the gap. CDR3 region: CASSPRGRTYEQYF. CDR3 DNA: TGTGCCAGCAGCCCCAGGGGGAGGACCTACGAGCAGTACTTC.

This clonotype was detected once. CDR3 residues: CASSPYTGTSGYQETQYF. In DNA, the CDR3 is TGTGCCAGCAGTCCGTACACAGGGACTAGCGGATACCAAGAGACCCAGTACTTC. The chain employs TRBV27 and TRBJ2-5, with 11 bases fitting TRBD2. There are 18 residues in the CDR3. After removal of 5 bases from V and 0 bases from J, the junction contained 11 bases not matched to a gene. Looked up from germline, CDR1 is MNHEY and CDR2 is SMNVEV (reference sequence).

The chain employs TRBV20-1 and TRBJ2-7, with D perhaps TRBD2 (7 bases). The V end lost 3 bases, the J end lost 0 bases, and 15 bases lay between the germline ends. This CDR3 spans 15 amino acids. Germline CDR1 is DFQATT and CDR2 is SNEGSKA (reference sequence). CDR3 DNA: TGCAGTGCTAGCTCGGGCGGGGGCAGCTCCTACGAGCAGTACTTC. This codes for CSASSGGGSSYEQYF.

The J gene is TRBJ2-5, the V gene TRBV7-3; 8 nucleotides line up with TRBD2. This CDR3 has 14 residues. Germline V CDR1 and CDR2: SGHTA, FQGTGA. J was trimmed by 5 bases and V by 5 bases; bases with no gene match: 7. CDR3 bases: TGTGCCAGCAGCCCCTATACGGGGGGGGAGACCCAGTACTTC. It yields the protein CASSPYTGGETQYF.

The gene calls are TRBV10-3 and TRBJ2-7, with D unresolved. V lost 2 bases and J 6 bases, leaving 8 bases between the germline ends. This CDR3 has 12 residues. CDR1 ENHRY and CDR2 SYGVKD come from the germline V gene. CDR3: CAISETTSEQYF. The CDR3 DNA is TGTGCCATCAGTGAGACGACCTCCGAGCAGTACTTC.

CDR3 loop: CASTYYGTSRIQETQYF. In nucleotides, the CDR3 is TGCGCCAGCACCTACTACGGGACTAGCCGCATCCAAGAGACCCAGTACTTC. The V and J genes are TRBV5-1 and TRBJ2-5; 9 bases fit TRBD2. The CDR3 has 17 residues. Germline CDR1 SGHRS, CDR2 YFSETQ. V was clipped by 6 bases and J by 1 base; unmatched bases: 13.

This clonotype was counted only a few times. V gene TRBV6-5 combines with J gene TRBJ1-3, with 8 bases aligning to TRBD1. The J segment lost 2 bases and the V segment lost 2 bases, leaving 2 bases of the junction unmatched. Germline-derived CDR1 and CDR2 are MNHEY and SVGAGI. This CDR3 has 15 amino acids. CDR3 in amino acids: CASSYDRGTGNTIYF. The CDR3 nucleotides are TGTGCCAGCAGTTACGACAGGGGCACTGGAAACACCATATATTTT.

The V call is TRBV9, the J call TRBJ1-6; 9 nucleotides match TRBD1. Germline CDR1 and CDR2: SGDLS and YYNGEE. CDR3 length: 15 residues. With 0 bases clipped from V and 10 bases from J, the junction kept 5 bases outside the gene matches. The CDR3 loop is CASSVDTGGLSPLHF. DNA of the CDR3: TGTGCCAGCAGCGTAGATACAGGGGGCCTCTCACCCCTCCACTTT.

The chain carries TRBV5-1 and TRBJ1-1; possible D gene TRBD1, 6 bases. Looked up from germline, CDR1 is SGHRS and CDR2 is YFSETQ. V shed 3 bases and J shed 6 bases, with 9 bases lying between them. There are 12 residues in the CDR3. This CDR3 reads CASSSTGAEAFF. The CDR3 nucleotides are TGCGCCAGCAGCTCGACAGGCGCTGAAGCTTTCTTT.

This clonotype was seen more than once but under ten times. The chain joins TRBV7-3 to TRBJ2-5; TRBD1 is a possible D gene (6 bases). The germline gives CDR1 SGHTA, CDR2 FQGTGA. V lost 2 bases, J lost 5 bases, and 15 bases lay in between. This CDR3 region has 15 residues. The CDR3 DNA follows: TGTGCCAGCAGCTTAGAATTCACAGGGTGGGAGACCCAGTACTTC. Translating it yields CASSLEFTGWETQYF. Variable domain in full (rest from reference TRBV7-3 and TRBJ2-5): GAGVSQTPSNKVTEKGKYVELRCDPISGHTALYWYRQSLGQGPEFLIYFQGTGAADDSGLPNDRFFAVRPEGSVSTLKIQRTERGDSAVYLCASSLEFTGWETQYFGPGTRLLVL.

This rearrangement joins TRBV5-1 to TRBJ1-2; 7 bases are shared with TRBD1. V shed 4 bases, J shed 0 bases, and the junction held 6 bases outside the gene matches. Germline values: CDR1 SGHRS, CDR2 YFSETQ. This CDR3 is 15 amino acids long. As DNA, the CDR3 is TGCGCCAGCAGCAAAGGGACAGCGCCTAACTATGGCTACACCTTC. It is translated as CASSKGTAPNYGYTF.

About this clonotype: Germline is not matched at one junction end, which may reflect a read error. The DNA for the CDR3 is TGTGCTAGCAGTGAAGGGATTATCCACCACTTC. Residues: CASSEGIIHHF. V usage is TRBV25-1 and J usage is TRBJ2-5; D gene ambiguous. From germline, CDR1 is MGHDK and CDR2 SYGVNS. The CDR3 sequence is 11 residues long.